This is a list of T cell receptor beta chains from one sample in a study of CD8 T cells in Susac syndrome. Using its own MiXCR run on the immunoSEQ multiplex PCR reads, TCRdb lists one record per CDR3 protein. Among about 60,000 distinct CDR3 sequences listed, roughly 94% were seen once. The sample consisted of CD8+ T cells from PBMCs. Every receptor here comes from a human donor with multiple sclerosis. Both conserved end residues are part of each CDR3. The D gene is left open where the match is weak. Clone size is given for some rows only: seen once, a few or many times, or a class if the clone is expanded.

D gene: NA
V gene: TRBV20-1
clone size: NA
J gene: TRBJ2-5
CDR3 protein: CSARGVGGLLETQYF
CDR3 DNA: TGCAGTGCTAGAGGTGTCGGGGGGCTTTTAGAGACCCAGTACTTC

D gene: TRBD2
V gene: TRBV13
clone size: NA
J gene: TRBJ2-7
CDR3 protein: CASSLVRDYLDYEQYF
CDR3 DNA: TGTGCCAGCAGCTTAGTTCGGGACTATCTTGACTACGAGCAGTACTTC

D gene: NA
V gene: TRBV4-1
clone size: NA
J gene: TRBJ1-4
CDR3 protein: CASSQLAEEKLFF
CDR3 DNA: TGCGCCAGCAGCCAATTGGCGGAAGAAAAACTGTTTTTT

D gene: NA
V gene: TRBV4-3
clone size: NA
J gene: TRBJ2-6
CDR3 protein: CASSQVIYGVSSGANVLTF
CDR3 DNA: TGCGCCAGCAGCCAAGTGATTTACGGGGTCTCCTCTGGGGCCAACGTCCTGACTTTC

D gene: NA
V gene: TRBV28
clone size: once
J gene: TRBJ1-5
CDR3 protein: CASSSRHNQPQHF
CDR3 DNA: TGTGCCAGCAGTAGCAGGCACAATCAGCCCCAGCATTTT

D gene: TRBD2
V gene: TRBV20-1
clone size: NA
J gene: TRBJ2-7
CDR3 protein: CSARETPGTSGSYEQYF
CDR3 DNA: TGCAGTGCGAGGGAAACCCCTGGGACTAGCGGCTCCTACGAGCAGTACTTC

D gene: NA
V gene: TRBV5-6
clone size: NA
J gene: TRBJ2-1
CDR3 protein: CASSRGYNEQFF
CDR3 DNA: TGTGCCAGCAGTCGGGGGTACAATGAGCAGTTCTTC

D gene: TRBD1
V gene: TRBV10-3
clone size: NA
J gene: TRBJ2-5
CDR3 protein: CAIRGQGETQYF
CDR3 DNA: TGTGCCATCAGGGGACAGGGGGAGACCCAGTACTTC

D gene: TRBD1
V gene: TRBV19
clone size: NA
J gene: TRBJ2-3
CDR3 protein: CATKLPSTGVNTDTQYF
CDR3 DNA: TGTGCCACAAAATTACCATCAACAGGGGTGAACACAGATACGCAGTATTTT

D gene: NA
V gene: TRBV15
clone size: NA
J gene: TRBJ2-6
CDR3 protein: CATSRQENGPGSGANVLTF
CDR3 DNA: TGTGCCACCAGCAGACAAGAAAATGGACCGGGCTCTGGGGCCAACGTCCTGACTTTC

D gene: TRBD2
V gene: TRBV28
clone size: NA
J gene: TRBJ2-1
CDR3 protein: CASSLPGLGLSDEQFF
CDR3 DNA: TGTGCCAGCAGTTTACCCGGACTAGGTTTGTCCGATGAGCAGTTCTTC

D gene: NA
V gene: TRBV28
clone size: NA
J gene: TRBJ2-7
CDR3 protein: CASRSAGTGGEQYF
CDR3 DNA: TGTGCCAGCAGGAGCGCCGGGACTGGGGGCGAGCAGTACTTC

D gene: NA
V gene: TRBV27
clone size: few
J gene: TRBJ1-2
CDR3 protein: CASSSQGIGYTF
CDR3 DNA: TGTGCCAGCAGTTCCCAGGGAATTGGCTACACCTTC

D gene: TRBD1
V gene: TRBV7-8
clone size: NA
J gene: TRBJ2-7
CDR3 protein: CASSVGQGASEQYF
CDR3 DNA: TGTGCCAGCAGCGTCGGACAGGGGGCGAGCGAGCAGTACTTC

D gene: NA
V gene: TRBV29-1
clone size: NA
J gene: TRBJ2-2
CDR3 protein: CSVVDGELFF
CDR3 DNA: TGCAGCGTTGTAGACGGGGAGCTGTTTTTT

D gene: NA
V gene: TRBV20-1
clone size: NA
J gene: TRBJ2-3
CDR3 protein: CSARDTGMGYTQYF
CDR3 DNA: TGCAGTGCTAGAGATACCGGGATGGGCTATACGCAGTATTTT

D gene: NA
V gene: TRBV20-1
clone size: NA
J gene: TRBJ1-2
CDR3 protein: CSARGPQSGYGYTF
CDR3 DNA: TGCAGTGCTAGAGGGCCACAGTCTGGCTATGGCTACACCTTC

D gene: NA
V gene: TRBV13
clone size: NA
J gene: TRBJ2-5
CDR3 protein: CASSTVRQGQETQYF
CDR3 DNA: TGTGCCAGCAGCACCGTCCGTCAGGGGCAAGAGACCCAGTACTTC

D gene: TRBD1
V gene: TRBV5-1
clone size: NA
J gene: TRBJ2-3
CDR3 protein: CASSLMGQGSADTQYF
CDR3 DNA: TGCGCCAGCAGCTTAATGGGACAGGGCTCGGCAGATACGCAGTATTTT

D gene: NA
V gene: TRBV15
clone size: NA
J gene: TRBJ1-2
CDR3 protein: CATSRERTGNYGYTF
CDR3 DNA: TGTGCCACCAGCAGAGAAAGGACGGGGAACTATGGCTACACCTTC

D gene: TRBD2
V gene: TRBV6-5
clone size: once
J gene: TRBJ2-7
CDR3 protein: CASSYGLAGSYEQYF
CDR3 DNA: TGTGCCAGCAGTTATGGACTAGCGGGCTCCTACGAGCAGTACTTC

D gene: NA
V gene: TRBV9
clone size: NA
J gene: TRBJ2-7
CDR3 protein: CASSVDEERTYEQYF
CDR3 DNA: TGTGCCAGCAGCGTAGATGAGGAGCGCACCTACGAGCAGTACTTC

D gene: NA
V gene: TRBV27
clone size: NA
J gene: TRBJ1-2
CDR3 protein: CASRYPGGPYGYTF
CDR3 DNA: TGTGCCAGCCGATACCCGGGAGGCCCCTATGGCTACACCTTC

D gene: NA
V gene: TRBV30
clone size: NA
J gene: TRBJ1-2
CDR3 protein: CAWIPKGYYGYTF
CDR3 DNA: TGTGCCTGGATCCCCAAGGGCTACTATGGCTACACCTTC

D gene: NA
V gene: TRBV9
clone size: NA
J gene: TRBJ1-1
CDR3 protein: CASSVDPGAAMNTEAFF
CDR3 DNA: TGTGCCAGCAGCGTAGACCCAGGGGCGGCGATGAACACTGAAGCTTTCTTT

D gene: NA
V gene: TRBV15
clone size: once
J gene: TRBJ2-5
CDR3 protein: CATSKREAGAYQETQYF
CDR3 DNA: TGTGCCACCAGCAAAAGGGAGGCAGGGGCGTACCAAGAGACCCAGTACTTC

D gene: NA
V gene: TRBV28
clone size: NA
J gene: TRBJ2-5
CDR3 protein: CASSLSTVRETQYF
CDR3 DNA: TGTGCCAGCAGTTTATCTACCGTCCGAGAGACCCAGTACTTC

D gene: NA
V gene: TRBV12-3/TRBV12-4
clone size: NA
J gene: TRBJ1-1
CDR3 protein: CASSFGQTNTEAFF
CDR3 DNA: TGTGCCAGCAGTTTCGGACAGACGAACACTGAAGCTTTCTTT

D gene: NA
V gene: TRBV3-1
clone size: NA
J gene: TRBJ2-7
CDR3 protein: CASSQDLGVGEQYF
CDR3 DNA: TGTGCCAGCAGCCAAGATCTGGGGGTGGGCGAGCAGTACTTC

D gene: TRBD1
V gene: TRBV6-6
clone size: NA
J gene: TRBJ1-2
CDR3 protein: CASSKGQGDVYYGYTF
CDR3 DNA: TGTGCCAGCAGTAAGGGACAGGGGGACGTTTACTATGGCTACACCTTC

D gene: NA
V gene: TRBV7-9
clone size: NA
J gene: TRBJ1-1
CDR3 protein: CASSPMDTEAFF
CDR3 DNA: TGTGCCAGCAGCCCCATGGACACTGAAGCTTTCTTT

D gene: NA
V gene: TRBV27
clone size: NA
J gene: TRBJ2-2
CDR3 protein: CASSPLRGAGELFF
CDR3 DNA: TGTGCCAGCAGTCCCCTCAGGGGAGCCGGGGAGCTGTTTTTT

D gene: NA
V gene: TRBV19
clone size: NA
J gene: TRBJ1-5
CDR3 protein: CASSIGRFSNQPQHF
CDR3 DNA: TGTGCCAGTAGTATTGGCCGGTTTAGCAATCAGCCCCAGCATTTT

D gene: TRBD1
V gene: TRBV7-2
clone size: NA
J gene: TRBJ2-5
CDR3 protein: CASSLVSTGEETQYF
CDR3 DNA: TGTGCCAGCAGCTTAGTTTCGACAGGGGAAGAGACCCAGTACTTC

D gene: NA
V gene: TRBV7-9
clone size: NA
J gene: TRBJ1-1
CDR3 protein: CASSLGSPSNTEAFF
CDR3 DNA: TGTGCCAGCAGCTTGGGTAGTCCCTCTAACACTGAAGCTTTCTTT

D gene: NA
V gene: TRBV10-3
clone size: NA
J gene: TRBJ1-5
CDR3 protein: CAISDGGSNQPQHF
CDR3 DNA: TGTGCCATCAGTGACGGCGGGAGCAATCAGCCCCAGCATTTT

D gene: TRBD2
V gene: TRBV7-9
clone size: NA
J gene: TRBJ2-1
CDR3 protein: CASSPEGGLARIEQFF
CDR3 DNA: TGTGCCAGCAGCCCCGAGGGGGGACTAGCCCGCATTGAGCAGTTCTTC

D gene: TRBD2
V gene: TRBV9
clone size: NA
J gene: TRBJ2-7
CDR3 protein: CASSVGSGGRVEQYF
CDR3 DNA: TGTGCCAGCAGCGTAGGTAGCGGGGGACGTGTCGAGCAGTACTTC

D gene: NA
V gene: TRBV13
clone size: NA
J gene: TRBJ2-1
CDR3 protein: CASSFRARLGNEQFF
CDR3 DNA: TGTGCCAGCAGCTTCCGGGCCCGCCTGGGCAATGAGCAGTTCTTC

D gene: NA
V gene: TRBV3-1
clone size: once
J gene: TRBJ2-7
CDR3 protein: CASSQTTRAYEQYF
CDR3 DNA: TGTGCCAGCAGCCAAACCACCAGAGCCTACGAGCAGTACTTC

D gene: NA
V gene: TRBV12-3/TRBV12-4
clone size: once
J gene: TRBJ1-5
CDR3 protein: CASSLDRSNQPQHF
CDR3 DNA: TGTGCCAGCAGTTTAGACAGGTCCAATCAGCCCCAGCATTTT

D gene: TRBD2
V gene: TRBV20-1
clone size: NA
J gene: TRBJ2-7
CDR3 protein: CSAGFVREDYEQYF
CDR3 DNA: TGCAGTGCCGGGTTTGTGCGGGAGGACTACGAGCAGTACTTC

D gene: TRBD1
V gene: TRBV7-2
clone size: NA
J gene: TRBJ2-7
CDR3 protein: CASSSTGTEQYF
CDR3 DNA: TGTGCCAGCAGTTCGACAGGGACGGAGCAGTACTTC

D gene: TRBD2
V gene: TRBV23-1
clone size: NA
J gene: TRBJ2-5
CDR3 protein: CASSQGTSGRGQETQYF
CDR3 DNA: TGCGCCAGCAGTCAAGGGACTAGCGGGAGAGGCCAAGAGACCCAGTACTTC

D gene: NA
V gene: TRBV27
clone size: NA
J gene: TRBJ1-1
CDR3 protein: CASTFLGSTEAFF
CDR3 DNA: TGTGCCAGCACCTTTCTGGGTAGCACTGAAGCTTTCTTT

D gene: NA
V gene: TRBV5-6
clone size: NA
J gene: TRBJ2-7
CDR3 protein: CASSLEYMGEQYF
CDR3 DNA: TGTGCCAGCAGCTTGGAGTACATGGGGGAGCAGTACTTC

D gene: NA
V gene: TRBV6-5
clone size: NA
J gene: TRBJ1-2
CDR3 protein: CASSYAQNYGYTF
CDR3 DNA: TGTGCCAGCAGTTACGCACAGAACTATGGCTACACCTTC

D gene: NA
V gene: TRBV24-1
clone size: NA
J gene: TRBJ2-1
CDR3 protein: CATSVREDLYNEQFF
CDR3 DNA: TGTGCCACCAGTGTACGCGAGGATCTCTACAATGAGCAGTTCTTC

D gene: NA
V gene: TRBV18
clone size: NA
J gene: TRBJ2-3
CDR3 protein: CASSPPDKPSTDTQYF
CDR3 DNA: TGTGCCAGCTCACCACCAGACAAACCTAGCACAGATACGCAGTATTTT

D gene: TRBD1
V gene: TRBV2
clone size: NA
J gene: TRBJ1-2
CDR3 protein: CASSDAGGDGYTF
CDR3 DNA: TGTGCCAGCAGTGACGCAGGGGGGGATGGCTACACCTTC

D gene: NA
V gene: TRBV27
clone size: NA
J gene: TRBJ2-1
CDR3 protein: CASSLSPGAYNEQFF
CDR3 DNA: TGTGCCAGCAGTTTATCCCCCGGGGCCTACAATGAGCAGTTCTTC

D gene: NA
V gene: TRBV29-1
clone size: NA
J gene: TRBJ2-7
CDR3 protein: CSVRLNSYEQYF
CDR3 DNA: TGCAGCGTTCGTCTCAACTCCTACGAGCAGTACTTC

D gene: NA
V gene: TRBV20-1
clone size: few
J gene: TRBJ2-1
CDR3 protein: CSALTGANNEQFF
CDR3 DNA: TGCAGTGCTTTAACCGGGGCGAACAATGAGCAGTTCTTC

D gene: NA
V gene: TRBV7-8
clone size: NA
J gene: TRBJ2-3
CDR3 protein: CASSHLGALDTQYF
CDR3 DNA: TGTGCCAGCAGCCACTTAGGGGCTCTAGATACGCAGTATTTT

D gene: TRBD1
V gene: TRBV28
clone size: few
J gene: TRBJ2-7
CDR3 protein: CASGGTGNEQYF
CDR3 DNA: TGTGCCAGCGGGGGGACAGGGAACGAGCAGTACTTC

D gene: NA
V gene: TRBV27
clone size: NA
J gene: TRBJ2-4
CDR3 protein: CASSLAGFGGNIQYF
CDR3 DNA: TGTGCCAGCAGTTTGGCAGGCTTTGGAGGAAACATTCAGTACTTC

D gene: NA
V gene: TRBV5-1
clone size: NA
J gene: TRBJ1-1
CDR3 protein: CASSLAEGGWMGPRTFF
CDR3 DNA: TGCGCCAGCAGCTTGGCCGAAGGAGGTTGGATGGGACCAAGGACTTTCTTT